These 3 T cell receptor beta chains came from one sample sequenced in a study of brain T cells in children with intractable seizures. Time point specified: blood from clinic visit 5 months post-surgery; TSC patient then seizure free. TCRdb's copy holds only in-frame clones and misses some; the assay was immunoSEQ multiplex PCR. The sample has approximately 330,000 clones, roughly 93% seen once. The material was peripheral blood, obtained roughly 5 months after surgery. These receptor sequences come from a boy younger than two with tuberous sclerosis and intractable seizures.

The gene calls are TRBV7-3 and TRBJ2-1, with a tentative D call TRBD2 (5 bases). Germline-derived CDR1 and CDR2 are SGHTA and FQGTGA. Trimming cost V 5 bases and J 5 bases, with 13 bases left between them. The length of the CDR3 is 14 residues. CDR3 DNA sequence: TGTGCCAGCAGCACTTGGACTGGGAACAATGAGCAGTTCTTC. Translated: CASSTWTGNNEQFF.

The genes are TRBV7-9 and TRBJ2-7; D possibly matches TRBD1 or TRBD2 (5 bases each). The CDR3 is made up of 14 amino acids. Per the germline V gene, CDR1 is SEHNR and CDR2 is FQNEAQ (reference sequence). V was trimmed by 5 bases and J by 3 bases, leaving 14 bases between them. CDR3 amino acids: CASSGTRVYYEQYF. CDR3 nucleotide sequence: TGTGCCAGCAGCGGGACCAGGGTTTACTACGAGCAGTACTTC. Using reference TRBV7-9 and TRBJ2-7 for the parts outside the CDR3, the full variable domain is DTGVSQNPRHKITKRGQNVTFRCDPISEHNRLYWYRQTLGQGPEFLTYFQNEAQLEKSRLLSDRFSAERPKGSFSTLEIQRTEQGDSAMYLCASSGTRVYYEQYFGPGTRLTVT.

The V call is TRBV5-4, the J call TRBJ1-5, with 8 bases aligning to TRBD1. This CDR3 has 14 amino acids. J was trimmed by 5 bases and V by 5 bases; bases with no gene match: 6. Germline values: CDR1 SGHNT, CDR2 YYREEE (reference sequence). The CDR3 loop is CASSRQGFDQPQHF. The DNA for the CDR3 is TGTGCCAGCAGTAGACAGGGGTTCGATCAGCCCCAGCATTTT.